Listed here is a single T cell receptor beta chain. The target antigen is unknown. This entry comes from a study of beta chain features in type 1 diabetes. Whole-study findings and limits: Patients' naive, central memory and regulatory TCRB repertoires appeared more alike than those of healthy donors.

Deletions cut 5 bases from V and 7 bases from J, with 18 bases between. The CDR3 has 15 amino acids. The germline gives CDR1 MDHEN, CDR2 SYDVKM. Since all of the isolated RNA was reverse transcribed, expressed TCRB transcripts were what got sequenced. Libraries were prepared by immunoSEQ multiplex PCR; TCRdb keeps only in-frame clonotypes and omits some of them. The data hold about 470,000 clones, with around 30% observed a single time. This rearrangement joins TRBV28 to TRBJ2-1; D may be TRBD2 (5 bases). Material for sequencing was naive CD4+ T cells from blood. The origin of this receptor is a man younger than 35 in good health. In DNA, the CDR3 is TGTGCCAGCAGTACCCCGGGGTCGACCGCAAATGAGCAGTTCTTC. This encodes CASSTPGSTANEQFF. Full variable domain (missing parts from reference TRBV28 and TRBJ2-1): DVKVTQSSRYLVKRTGEKVFLECVQDMDHENMFWYRQDPGLGLRLIYFSYDVKMKEKGDIPEGYSVSREKKERFSLILESASTNQTSMYLCASSTPGSTANEQFFGPGTRLTVL.